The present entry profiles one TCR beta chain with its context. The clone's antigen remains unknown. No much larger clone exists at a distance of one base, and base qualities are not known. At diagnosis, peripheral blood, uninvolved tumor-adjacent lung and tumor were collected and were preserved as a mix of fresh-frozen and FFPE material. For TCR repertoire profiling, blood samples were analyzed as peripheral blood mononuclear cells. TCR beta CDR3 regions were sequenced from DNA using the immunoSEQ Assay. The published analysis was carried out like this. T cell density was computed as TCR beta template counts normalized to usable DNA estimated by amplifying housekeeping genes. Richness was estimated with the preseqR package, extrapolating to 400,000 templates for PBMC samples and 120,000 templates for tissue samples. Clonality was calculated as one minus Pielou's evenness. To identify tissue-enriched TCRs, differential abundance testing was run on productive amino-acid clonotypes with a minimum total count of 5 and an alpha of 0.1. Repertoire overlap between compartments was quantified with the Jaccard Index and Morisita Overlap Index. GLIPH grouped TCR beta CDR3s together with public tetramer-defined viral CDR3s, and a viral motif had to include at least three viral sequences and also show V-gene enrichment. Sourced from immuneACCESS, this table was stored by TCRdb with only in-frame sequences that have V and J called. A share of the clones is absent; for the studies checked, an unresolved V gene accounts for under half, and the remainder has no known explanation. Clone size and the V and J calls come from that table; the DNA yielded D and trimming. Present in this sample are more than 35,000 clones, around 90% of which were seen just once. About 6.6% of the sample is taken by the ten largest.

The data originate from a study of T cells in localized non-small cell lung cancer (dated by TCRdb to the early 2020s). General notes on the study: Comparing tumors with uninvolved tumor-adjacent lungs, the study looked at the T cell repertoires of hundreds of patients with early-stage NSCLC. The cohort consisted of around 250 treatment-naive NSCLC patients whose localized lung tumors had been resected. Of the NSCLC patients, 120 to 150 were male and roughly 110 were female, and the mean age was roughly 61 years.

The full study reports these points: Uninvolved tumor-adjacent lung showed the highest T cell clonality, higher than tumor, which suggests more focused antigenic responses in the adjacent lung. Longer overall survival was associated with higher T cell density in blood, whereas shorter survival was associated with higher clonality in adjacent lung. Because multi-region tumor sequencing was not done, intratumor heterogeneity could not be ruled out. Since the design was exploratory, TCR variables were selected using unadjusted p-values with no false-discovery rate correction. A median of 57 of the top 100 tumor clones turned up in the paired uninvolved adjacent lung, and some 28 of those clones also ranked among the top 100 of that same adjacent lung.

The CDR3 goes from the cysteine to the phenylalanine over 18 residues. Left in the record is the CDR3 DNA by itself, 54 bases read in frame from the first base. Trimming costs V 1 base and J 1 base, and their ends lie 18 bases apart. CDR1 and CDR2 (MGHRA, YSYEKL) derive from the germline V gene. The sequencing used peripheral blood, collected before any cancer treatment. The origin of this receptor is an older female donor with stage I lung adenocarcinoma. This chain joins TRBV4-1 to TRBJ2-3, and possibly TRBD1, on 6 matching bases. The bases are TGCGCCAGCAGCCAAGTAGGACAGTTTATTGCTGGCACAGATACGCAGTATTTT. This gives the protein CASSQVGQFIAGTDTQYF.